The clone carrying this T cell receptor beta chain came up a few times. Its antigen is currently unknown. The CDR3 contains 14 residues. Germline V lookup: CDR1 LNHNV, CDR2 YYDKDF (reference sequence). V shed 1 base, J shed 6 bases, and the junction held 3 bases outside the gene matches. This entry belongs to a study of beta chain features in type 1 diabetes. What was sequenced were expressed TCRB transcripts, since all of the isolated RNA had been reverse transcribed. TCRdb's table, derived via immunoSEQ multiplex PCR, lists solely in-frame clones and lacks some. Counted here are 150,000 to 190,000 clones, roughly 8% occurring once; the ten biggest clones make up 0.5% to 0.65%. Study-level points and caveats: No resolution was reached here on whether HLA type influences TCRB rearrangement.

This TCR derives from a man between 18 and 35 years old in good health. V and J are TRBV15 and TRBJ2-7; 10 positions match TRBD2. The sample consisted of central memory CD4+ T cells from blood. As DNA, the CDR3 is TGTGCCACCAGCAGAGGGCTAGCGGGAGCCGAGCAGTACTTC. This encodes CATSRGLAGAEQYF.